A single sample gave rise to the 23 T cell receptor beta chains below, sequenced in a study of long-term antiretroviral therapy in people with HIV. Sequencing used immunoSEQ v3.0 at survey level. Assay used: immunoSEQ multiplex PCR; TCRdb lists only in-frame clones, some missing. The sample lists roughly 30,000 clones, about 87% occurring once. The sample in question was unsorted PBMCs, obtained 1.8 years after starting antiretroviral therapy. The source of these receptors is a woman aged 18-29 years with HIV.

J is TRBJ2-7 and V is TRBV6-1; TRBD2 matches at 9 bases. Trimming took 4 bases from V and 4 from J; bases not matched to a gene: 8. The length of the CDR3 is 15 residues. Germline V gives CDR1 MNHNS, CDR2 SASEGT. CDR3 bases: TGTGCCAGCAGTGGGCGGGAGGGACAGTCATACGAGCAGTACTTC. It codes for CASSGREGQSYEQYF.

This chain joins TRBV7-6 and TRBJ2-5; perhaps TRBD2 as D (5 bases). V gave up 7 bases and J gave up 6 bases, with 24 bases separating them. CDR3 length: 16 amino acids. Germline CDR1 and CDR2: SGHVS and FNYEAQ. The CDR3 loop is CASTLNAGALAQTQYF. CDR3 sequence (DNA): TGTGCCAGCACCCTCAACGCGGGCGCATTAGCTCAGACCCAGTACTTC.

The rearrangement uses TRBV6-6 and TRBJ1-5; D is perhaps TRBD1 (5 bases). The CDR3 is 14 amino acids. V gave up 7 bases and J gave up 7 bases, with 17 bases separating them. Germline CDR1 MNHNY, CDR2 SVGAGI (reference sequence). Here the CDR3 reads CASTKGAGKQPQHF. For the CDR3, the DNA is TGTGCCAGCACTAAAGGGGCAGGGAAACAGCCCCAGCATTTT.

The chain links TRBV5-1 to TRBJ2-7; 8 positions agree with TRBD2. J gave up 4 bases and V 0 bases, and 9 bases lay outside the gene matches. CDR3 length: 16 amino acids. In germline, CDR1 is SGHRS, CDR2 YFSETQ. The CDR3 bases are TGCGCCAGCAGCTTGGCCGGGGGGGAGGCCGGGTACGAGCAGTACTTC. It encodes CASSLAGGEAGYEQYF. The entire variable domain, with the rest obtained from reference TRBV5-1 and TRBJ2-7, is as follows: KAGVTQTPRYLIKTRGQQVTLSCSPISGHRSVSWYQQTPGQGLQFLFEYFSETQRNKGNFPGRFSGRQFSNSRSEMNVSTLELGDSALYLCASSLAGGEAGYEQYFGPGTRLTVT.

This sequence joins TRBV7-9 and TRBJ2-7; D could derive from TRBD1 or TRBD2 (5 bases each). The germline CDR1 and CDR2 sequences are SEHNR and FQNEAQ (reference sequence). The germline V and J ends were trimmed by 5 bases and 3 bases, with 14 bases remaining between them. The CDR3 consists of 14 residues. In DNA, the CDR3 is TGTGCCAGCAGCATCCGGGACGCTTTCTACGAGCAGTACTTC. Residues: CASSIRDAFYEQYF.

This chain links TRBV11-3 with TRBJ2-2; maybe TRBD2 (7 bases). The CDR3 totals 15 residues. CDR1 and CDR2 (germline): SGHNT, YENEEA. Trimming cost V 6 bases and J 4 bases, with 15 bases left between them. The CDR3 loop is CASSPEGEGTGELFF. The CDR3 region has the DNA TGTGCCAGCAGTCCAGAGGGGGAGGGCACCGGGGAGCTGTTTTTT.

V gene TRBV6-4 combines with J gene TRBJ2-2; D remains unclear. Germline V gene lookup returns CDR1 MRHNA and CDR2 SNTAGT. V was clipped by 2 bases and J by 3 bases, with 4 bases between them. This CDR3 has 13 residues. This chain's CDR3 is CASSDRDTGELFF. CDR3 DNA sequence: TGTGCCAGCAGTGACAGGGACACCGGGGAGCTGTTTTTT.

This chain connects TRBV7-9 to TRBJ2-1, with 7 bases aligning to TRBD1. CDR1 is SEHNR, CDR2 FQNEAQ, per germline (reference sequence). The CDR3 contains 15 residues. With V trimmed by 1 base and J by 3 bases, 3 bases remained unmatched. The CDR3 sequence: CASSLGGTVYNEQFF. As DNA, the CDR3 is TGTGCCAGCAGCTTAGGAGGGACAGTCTACAATGAGCAGTTCTTC. Based on the CDR3 plus reference TRBV7-9 and TRBJ2-1, the full variable domain is DTGVSQNPRHKITKRGQNVTFRCDPISEHNRLYWYRQTLGQGPEFLTYFQNEAQLEKSRLLSDRFSAERPKGSFSTLEIQRTEQGDSAMYLCASSLGGTVYNEQFFGPGTRLTVL.

This chain links TRBV5-1 with TRBJ2-7; D is uncertain. This CDR3 comprises 14 residues. V lost 1 base, J lost 0 bases, and 8 bases lay in between. Germline V gives CDR1 SGHRS, CDR2 YFSETQ. CDR3 coding DNA: TGCGCCAGCAGCTTGTCCCAGTTCTCCTACGAGCAGTACTTC. This encodes CASSLSQFSYEQYF.

The CDR3 DNA reads TGTGCCAGCAGTTTACACGGACTGGCCAGCGGGAGGGCCGGAAATGAGCAGTTCTTC. Residues: CASSLHGLASGRAGNEQFF. The rearrangement links TRBV27 to TRBJ2-1; 10 bases are shared with TRBD2. This CDR3 region has 19 residues. Germline CDR1 is MNHEY and CDR2 is SMNVEV (reference sequence). With V trimmed by 2 bases and J by 7 bases, 17 bases remained unmatched.

The rearrangement joins TRBV28 to TRBJ1-5; 8 nucleotides line up with TRBD1. Germline V gene data show CDR1 as MDHEN and CDR2 as SYDVKM. This CDR3 spans 15 amino acids. V was pared by 8 bases and J by 0 bases, with 6 bases of the junction left unmatched. The CDR3 bases are TGTGCCAGCCTTCCCGGGACAGGTAGCAATCAGCCCCAGCATTTT. Its protein product is CASLPGTGSNQPQHF.

The sample holds one count of this clone. V usage is TRBV7-2 and J usage is TRBJ2-3, with TRBD2 matching over 8 bases. V shed 3 bases and J 6 bases; nucleotides not matched to a gene: 5. The CDR3 totals 14 residues. Germline V CDR1 and CDR2: SGHTA, FQGNSA. CDR3 protein: CASSFAGGGDTQYF. CDR3 in DNA: TGTGCCAGCAGCTTCGCGGGAGGAGGGGATACGCAGTATTTT. Full variable domain (rest looked up from reference TRBV7-2 and TRBJ2-3): GAGVSQSPSNKVTEKGKDVELRCDPISGHTALYWYRQSLGQGLEFLIYFQGNSAPDKSGLPSDRFSAERTGGSVSTLTIQRTQQEDSAVYLCASSFAGGGDTQYFGPGTRLTVL.

The V call is TRBV11-3, the J call TRBJ2-3, with 7 bases aligning to TRBD2. Trimming cost V 2 bases and J 5 bases; bases outside gene matches: 13. Germline V gene sequence: CDR1 SGHNT, CDR2 YENEEA. The CDR3 spans 17 residues. The CDR3 DNA follows: TGTGCCAGCAGCTTACGCCCCCCGGGAGGAGGGAAAGATACGCAGTATTTT. This codes for CASSLRPPGGGKDTQYF.

V usage is TRBV6-5 and J usage is TRBJ2-3, with a tentative D call TRBD2 (5 bases). From germline, CDR1 is MNHEY and CDR2 SVGAGI. The CDR3 has 15 amino acids. V was pared by 1 base and J by 0 bases, with 8 bases between. CDR3 region: CASSYLRGSTDTQYF. CDR3 nucleotides: TGTGCCAGCAGTTACTTACGGGGTAGCACAGATACGCAGTATTTT.

This chain joins TRBV7-9 and TRBJ2-3; D is unresolved. Germline CDR1 and CDR2: SEHNR and FQNEAQ (reference sequence). Trimming pared 2 bases from V and 0 bases from J, leaving 12 bases between. The CDR3 consists of 16 residues. The CDR3 sequence: CASSLPTPSSTDTQYF. CDR3 coding DNA: TGTGCCAGCAGCTTACCTACTCCCTCTAGCACAGATACGCAGTATTTT.

This sequence joins TRBV9 and TRBJ2-7, with D uncertain. V lost 2 bases and J 3 bases, leaving 9 bases between the germline ends. The germline gives CDR1 SGDLS, CDR2 YYNGEE. This CDR3 has 13 residues. CDR3 in amino acids: CASSVEPFYEQYF. The CDR3 DNA is TGTGCCAGCAGCGTTGAACCCTTCTACGAGCAGTACTTC.

The chain employs TRBV19 and TRBJ2-7; D not certain. V dropped 4 bases and J dropped 0 bases, with 7 bases sitting between them. The germline V gene has CDR1 LNHDA and CDR2 SQIVND (reference sequence). This CDR3 has 13 residues. CDR3 nucleotides: TGTGCCAGTAGTAGACCTACCTCCTACGAGCAGTACTTC. Translating gives CASSRPTSYEQYF.

The chain links TRBV28 to TRBJ2-5; no clear D. V lost 8 bases to trimming and J lost 4 bases, with 8 bases between them. This CDR3 is 11 amino acids long. The germline CDR1 and CDR2 sequences are MDHEN and SYDVKM. The CDR3 DNA sequence: TGTGCCAGCGGCCCCTCAGAGACCCAGTACTTC. Its translation is CASGPSETQYF.

The rearrangement links TRBV6-5 to TRBJ1-1; tentative D call: TRBD1 (5 bases). This CDR3 spans 14 amino acids. V gave up 5 bases and J gave up 1 base, with 11 bases separating them. The germline V gene has CDR1 MNHEY and CDR2 SVGAGI. The CDR3 DNA is TGTGCCAGCAGTCACAGGCCTTGGAACACTGAAGCTTTCTTT. Translated, it gives CASSHRPWNTEAFF.

The CDR3 spells CASSPSGVNEQYF. In DNA form, the CDR3 reads TGTGCCAGCAGCCCCTCGGGGGTTAACGAGCAGTACTTC. The chain is built from TRBV7-3 and TRBJ2-7, with D perhaps matching TRBD2 (6 bases). CDR1 is SGHTA and CDR2 is FQGTGA in the germline V gene. V lost 5 bases and J lost 5, with 13 bases in between. The CDR3 is 13 amino acids.

The chain has TRBV19 and TRBJ2-5; the match to TRBD2 covers 10 bases. J gave up 7 bases and V 7 bases, and 15 bases lay outside the gene matches. This CDR3 region has 16 residues. CDR1 LNHDA and CDR2 SQIVND come from the germline V gene (reference sequence). CDR3 bases: TGTGCCAGTAAGGGGCTCAGGGCTAGCGGGAGTGGGACCCAGTACTTC. It encodes CASKGLRASGSGTQYF.

This chain links TRBV11-2 with TRBJ1-1; perhaps TRBD1 as D (5 bases). Germline V gives CDR1 SGHAT, CDR2 FQNNGV. The CDR3 covers 16 residues. The V gene lost 8 bases and the J gene lost 4 bases, with 23 bases spanning the gap. CDR3 protein: CASVHTGGGTVTEAFF. Here the CDR3 DNA reads TGTGCCAGCGTCCATACCGGCGGGGGAACAGTCACTGAAGCTTTCTTT.

This rearrangement joins TRBV7-2 to TRBJ2-3; D not certain. Germline-derived CDR1 and CDR2 are SGHTA and FQGNSA. With 0 bases removed from V and 4 bases from J, the gap between germline ends came to 11 bases. This CDR3 has 15 residues. The DNA of the CDR3 is TGTGCCAGCAGCTTAGCGTTAGCCCCTTCAGATACGCAGTATTTT. Encoded protein: CASSLALAPSDTQYF.